This entry features one T cell receptor (beta chain) sequence. It has no known antigen specificity. Per-nucleotide qualities are absent, and no much larger clonotype sits a single base away. The treatment or condition label, read with the paper, signifies: randomized to nivolumab then ipilimumab (arm A) or the reverse (arm B). No trial patient had received prior DNA-damaging chemotherapy. Thawed PBMCs were sorted on a FACS Aria II flow cytometer to isolate live CD3+CD8+ cells negative for CD19 and CD56. CheckMate 064, a randomized, open-label phase II trial of sequential checkpoint blockade, was the source of the samples, all of which came from patients with melanoma. Peripheral blood mononuclear cells were collected by leukapheresis, purified using Ficoll-Paque, and frozen in human serum containing approximately 9.8% DMSO. Immediately after sorting, the purity of the sorted blood CD3+CD8+ cells was confirmed to be >98%, and DNA was then extracted.

The immunoSEQ Assay was used to immunosequence TCRbeta CDR3 regions from genomic DNA. Before high-throughput sequencing, genomic DNA was amplified using bias-controlled multiplex PCR. In the source study's methods: To quantify the absolute abundance of each unique TCRbeta CDR3 region, the sequences were collapsed and filtered. Clonality, defined as 1 minus Pielou's evenness, was calculated using only productive rearrangements. A previously published method was used to identify clones with significantly greater frequencies in on-treatment samples than in baseline samples. TCRdb carries this immuneACCESS record with in-frame sequences only. Its versions omit some clonotypes, under half of them owing to an unresolved V gene in the studies checked, with the rest unexplained. V and J calls and clone size follow that table, whereas D and trimming were derived from the DNA. The table for this sample lists under 40,000 clones; about 86% of them were counted only once. The ten largest clonotypes hold 22% of the sample.

The sample belongs to a study of sequential checkpoint blockade in melanoma (dated by TCRdb to about 2019). Notes on the research overall: Patients were assigned by 1:1 randomization to either first-line nivolumab followed by ipilimumab (arm A) or ipilimumab followed by nivolumab (arm B). Maintenance nivolumab came after both trial sequences. Study-wide findings and limitations: The model for predicting response that combines TCR metrics with mutation burden needs to be validated in larger, independent patient cohorts.

Trimming takes 0 bases from V and 6 bases from J, and the germline ends sit 20 bases apart. There are 17 amino acids in the CDR3, from cysteine to phenylalanine inclusive. Only the CDR3 DNA stays, 51 bases, in frame from base 1. CDR1 and CDR2 are drawn from the germline V gene (reference sequence): LNHDA, SQIVND. This specimen consisted of CD8+ T cells sorted from blood (inferred from file names), obtained from a patient given nivolumab and ipilimumab in sequence. The sequence links TRBV19 to TRBJ1-2, with the D gene not clear enough to name. The clonotype originates from a human donor with melanoma. The base sequence is TGTGCCAGTAGTATAGATAAAAATGGCAGGATAACCCATGGCTACACCTTC. Translated, it gives CASSIDKNGRITHGYTF.